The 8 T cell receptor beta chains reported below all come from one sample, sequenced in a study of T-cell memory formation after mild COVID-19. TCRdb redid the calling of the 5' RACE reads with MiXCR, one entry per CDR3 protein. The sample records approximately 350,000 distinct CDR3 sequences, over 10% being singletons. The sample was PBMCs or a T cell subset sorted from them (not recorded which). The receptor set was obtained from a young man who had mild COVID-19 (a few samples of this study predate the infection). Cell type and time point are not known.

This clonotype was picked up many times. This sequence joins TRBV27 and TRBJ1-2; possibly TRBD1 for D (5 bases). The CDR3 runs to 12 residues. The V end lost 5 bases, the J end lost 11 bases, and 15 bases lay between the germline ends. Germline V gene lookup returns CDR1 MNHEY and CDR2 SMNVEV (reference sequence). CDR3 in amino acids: CASSPAGGWYTF. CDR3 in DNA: TGTGCCAGCAGTCCGGCCGGGGGGTGGTACACCTTC.

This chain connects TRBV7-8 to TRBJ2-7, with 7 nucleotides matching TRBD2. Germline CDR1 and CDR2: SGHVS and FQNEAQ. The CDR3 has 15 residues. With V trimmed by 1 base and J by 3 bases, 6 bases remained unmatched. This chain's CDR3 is CASSLGSGIYYEQYF. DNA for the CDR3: TGTGCCAGCAGCTTAGGCAGCGGGATTTACTACGAGCAGTACTTC.

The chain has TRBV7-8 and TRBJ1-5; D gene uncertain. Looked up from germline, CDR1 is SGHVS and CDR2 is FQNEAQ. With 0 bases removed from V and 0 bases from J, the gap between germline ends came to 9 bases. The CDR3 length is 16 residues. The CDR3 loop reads CASSLALGYSNQPQHF. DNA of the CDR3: TGTGCCAGCAGCTTAGCGCTCGGCTATAGCAATCAGCCCCAGCATTTT.

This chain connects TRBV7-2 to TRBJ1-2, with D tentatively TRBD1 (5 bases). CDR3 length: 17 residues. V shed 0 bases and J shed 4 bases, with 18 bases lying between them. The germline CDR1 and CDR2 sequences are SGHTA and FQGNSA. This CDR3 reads CASSLALETGPTYGYTF. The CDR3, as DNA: TGTGCCAGCAGCTTAGCGCTGGAAACAGGACCTACCTATGGCTACACCTTC.

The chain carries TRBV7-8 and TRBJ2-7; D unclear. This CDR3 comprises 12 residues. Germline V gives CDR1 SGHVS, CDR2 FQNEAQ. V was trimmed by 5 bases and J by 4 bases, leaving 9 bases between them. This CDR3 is CASSLEPYEQYF. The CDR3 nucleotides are TGTGCCAGCAGCCTGGAACCTTACGAGCAGTACTTC. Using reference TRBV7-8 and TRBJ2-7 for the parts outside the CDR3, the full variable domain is GAGVSQSPRYKVAKRGQDVALRCDPISGHVSLFWYQQALGQGPEFLTYFQNEAQLDKSGLPSDRFFAERPEGSVSTLKIQRTQQEDSAVYLCASSLEPYEQYFGPGTRLTVT.

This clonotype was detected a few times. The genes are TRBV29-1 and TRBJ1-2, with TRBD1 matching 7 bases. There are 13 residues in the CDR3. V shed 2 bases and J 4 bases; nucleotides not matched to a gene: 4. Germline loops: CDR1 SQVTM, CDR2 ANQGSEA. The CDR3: CSVELQGIYGYTF. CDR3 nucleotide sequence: TGCAGCGTTGAACTACAGGGGATCTATGGCTACACCTTC.

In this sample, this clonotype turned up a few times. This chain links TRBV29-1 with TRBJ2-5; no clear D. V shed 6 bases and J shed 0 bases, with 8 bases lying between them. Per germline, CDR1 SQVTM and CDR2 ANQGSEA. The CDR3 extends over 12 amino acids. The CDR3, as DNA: TGCAGCGTGGTCAGGTACCAAGAGACCCAGTACTTC. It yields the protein CSVVRYQETQYF.

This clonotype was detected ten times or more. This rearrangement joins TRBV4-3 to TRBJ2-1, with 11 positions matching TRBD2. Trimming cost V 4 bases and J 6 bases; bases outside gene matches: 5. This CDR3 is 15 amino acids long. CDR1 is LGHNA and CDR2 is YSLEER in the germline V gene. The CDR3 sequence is CASSRTGLAANEQFF. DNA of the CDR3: TGCGCCAGCAGCCGGACGGGACTAGCGGCCAATGAGCAGTTCTTC.